This is a list of T cell receptor beta chains from one sample in a study of cytomegalovirus exposure and HLA in healthy donors. Sequenced by immunoSEQ multiplex PCR; TCRdb stores in-frame clones only, minus some. The sample consists of under 200,000 clones, around 80% of them appearing once. Material for sequencing was PBMCs. All receptors come from a middle-aged man in good health and CMV-seronegative. CDR3s include the opening cysteine and the closing phenylalanine or tryptophan. Each record gives: D gene, J gene, V gene, clone size, CDR3 DNA, CDR3 protein. D genes are given only for firm matches. Some rows have no size entry. The others give once, few or many, or a class for an expanded clone.

- TRBJ2-1 TRBV25-1 - TGTGCCAGCAGTGAACACTGGAATGAGCAGTTCTTC CASSEHWNEQFF
- TRBJ2-1 TRBV5-8 - TGTGCCAGCAGCTTGGGACTAGTCGAATACAATGAGCAGTTCTTC CASSLGLVEYNEQFF
- TRBJ1-1 TRBV6-1 few TGTGCCAGCAGTGAATTGGTCAGGGCGGACAGTGAAGCTTTCTTT CASSELVRADSEAFF
TRBD2 TRBJ2-7 TRBV27 - TGTGCCAGCAGTGTTAGGACTAGCGGCCACGAGCAGTACTTC CASSVRTSGHEQYF
- TRBJ1-3 TRBV6-5 - TGTGCCAGCAGCCCCGCCGGCTCTGGAAACACCATATATTTT CASSPAGSGNTIYF
- TRBJ2-3 TRBV25-1 few TGTGCCAGCAAGGGGACATATGACACAGATACGCAGTATTTT CASKGTYDTDTQYF
TRBD1 TRBJ1-1 TRBV2 few TGTGCCAGCAGACAGTTTACGGGACAGCGCCCGGGGAACACTGAAGCTTTCTTT CASRQFTGQRPGNTEAFF
- TRBJ2-6 TRBV4-1 - TGCGCCAGCAGCCGAACCTGGCCGTCTAGCGTGGACAACGTCCTGACTTTC CASSRTWPSSVDNVLTF
TRBD2 TRBJ2-3 TRBV19 - TGTGCCAGTAGTCCTTACGGGCTAGCGGGAGGGTCGGGCACAGATACGCAGTATTTT CASSPYGLAGGSGTDTQYF
- TRBJ2-5 TRBV20-1 few TGCAGTGCGCTACAAGAGACCCAGTACTTC CSALQETQYF
TRBD2 TRBJ2-2 TRBV5-4 - TGTGCCAGCAGCTTGGGACTAGCGGGAGTTCTCTACGGGGACACCGGGGAGCTGTTTTTT CASSLGLAGVLYGDTGELFF
TRBD2 TRBJ2-1 TRBV5-1 - TGCGCCAGCAGCTTGGCCTCGGGACTAGCGGACAATGAGCAGTTCTTC CASSLASGLADNEQFF
- TRBJ1-2 TRBV5-1 - TGCGCCAGCAGCTTGGTTGTGACGGACAATCCCTACACCTTC CASSLVVTDNPYTF
TRBD2 TRBJ2-7 TRBV13 - TGTGCCAGCAGCTCGCCGGGACTAGCTCCTGAGGGCGAGCAGTACTTC CASSSPGLAPEGEQYF
- TRBJ1-1 TRBV13 - TGTGCCAGCAGCCCAGTGAACACTGAAGCTTTCTTT CASSPVNTEAFF
- TRBJ2-5 TRBV10-3 - TGTGCCATCAGTGAGTCTTTGGCAGAAGAGACCCAGTACTTC CAISESLAEETQYF
- TRBJ2-3 TRBV6-6 - TGTGCCAGCACCCGCTATGGGAGGGATACGCAGTATTTT CASTRYGRDTQYF
TRBD1 TRBJ1-1 TRBV6-5 few TGTGCCAGCAACCCCCTCAGGGACAGGAACACTGAAGCTTTCTTT CASNPLRDRNTEAFF
- TRBJ1-1 TRBV18 few TGTGCCAGCTCACTGCAGTGGAACACTGAAGCTTTCTTT CASSLQWNTEAFF
- TRBJ1-1 TRBV27 - TGTGCCAGCAGCCGGCGGGGAGAGGCTGAAGCTTTCTTT CASSRRGEAEAFF
- TRBJ2-1 TRBV11-2 - TGTGCCAGCAGCCCTAGGGAGGCAGCGTACAATGAGCAGTTCTTC CASSPREAAYNEQFF
TRBD2 TRBJ2-3 TRBV5-1 - TGCGCCAGCAGCTTTAACGCCCTAGCGGGAATCACAGATACGCAGTATTTT CASSFNALAGITDTQYF
- TRBJ2-6 TRBV19 - TGTGCCGGACAGATCTCTGGGGCCAACGTCCTGACTTTC CAGQISGANVLTF
- TRBJ1-2 TRBV30 - TGTGCCTGGAGTTCCGGCAGGGAATATGGCTACACCTTC CAWSSGREYGYTF
- TRBJ2-1 TRBV5-1 - TGCGCCAGCAGCTTGATGCCGACGGCGGGTTCCTACAATGAGCAGTTCTTC CASSLMPTAGSYNEQFF
- TRBJ2-2 TRBV5-6 once TGTGCCAGCAGCTCGGGGACCGGGGAGCTGTTTTTT CASSSGTGELFF